One sample yielded the 26 T cell receptor beta chains listed below, sequenced in a study of T cell changes during pregnancy in multiple sclerosis (dated by TCRdb to the late 2010s). Receptor libraries were prepared by the immunoSEQ multiplex PCR assay. TCRdb holds this immuneACCESS table with in-frame rearrangements only. Some clones are missing; in checked studies, unresolved V genes explain under half, and the rest has no known cause. The sample table lists roughly 15,000 clones, 84% of them with a count of one. Of the sample, more than 8% is held by the ten largest clones. Sequenced material: CD8+ T cells from peripheral blood mononuclear cells, taken in the second trimester of pregnancy. These receptor sequences come from a female donor in good health, enrolled as a control in a pregnancy study.

The chain uses TRBV10-2 and TRBJ2-1, with 9 bases aligning to TRBD2. V shed 3 bases and J 8 bases; nucleotides not matched to a gene: 5. CDR1 is WSHSY, CDR2 SAAADI, per germline. The CDR3 totals 14 residues. DNA of the CDR3: TGCGCCAGCAGTGACGCGGGGGGGATCTATGAGCAGTTCTTC. It yields the protein CASSDAGGIYEQFF.

This clone was detected once. The chain uses TRBV6-5 and TRBJ2-2; no reliable D call. V was clipped by 0 bases and J by 6 bases, with 8 bases between them. The CDR3 runs 14 residues. CDR1 MNHEY and CDR2 SVGAGI come from the germline V gene. DNA of the CDR3: TGTGCCAGCAGTTACTCTCGTAATCCCGGGGAGCTGTTTTTT. Encoded protein: CASSYSRNPGELFF.

The gene calls are TRBV9 and TRBJ1-4; TRBD1 is a possible D gene (5 bases). The CDR3 has 15 amino acids. Between the trimmed V and J ends, which lost 7 bases and 3 bases, there was a span of 16 bases. Germline V CDR1 and CDR2: SGDLS, YYNGEE. CDR3: CASGPSQGSNEKLFF. CDR3 DNA sequence: TGTGCCAGCGGCCCGTCCCAGGGATCTAATGAAAAACTGTTTTTT.

The chain links TRBV4-1 to TRBJ2-3; no clear D. The CDR3 consists of 14 residues. Germline lookup yields CDR1 MGHRA and CDR2 YSYEKL. The V end was cut by 0 bases, the J end by 0 bases, with 4 bases between. CDR3 nucleotide sequence: TGCGCCAGCAGCCAAGAAGCTAGCACAGATACGCAGTATTTT. It specifies CASSQEASTDTQYF.

The J gene is TRBJ2-3, the V gene TRBV6-5; 9 bases map to TRBD2. Germline V gene data show CDR1 as MNHEY and CDR2 as SVGAGI. The CDR3 length is 16 residues. V lost 0 bases, J lost 1 base, and 2 bases stayed unmatched. This chain's CDR3 is CASSYSRGGGTDTQYF. The CDR3 DNA sequence: TGTGCCAGCAGTTACTCTCGCGGGGGGGGCACAGATACGCAGTATTTT.

The chain couples TRBV11-3 to TRBJ2-2, with D maybe TRBD2 (6 bases). Germline-derived CDR1 and CDR2 are SGHNT and YENEEA. Trimming pared 0 bases from V and 5 bases from J, leaving 10 bases between. There are 15 residues in the CDR3. The CDR3, as DNA: TGTGCCAGCAGCTTAGACTTTAGCGGAACCGGGGAGCTGTTTTTT. Its protein is CASSLDFSGTGELFF.

The chain carries TRBV6-5 and TRBJ1-1; tentative D call: TRBD1 (6 bases). Trimming removed 0 bases at V and 3 bases at J, with 11 bases between. This CDR3 comprises 15 residues. Germline V gene sequence: CDR1 MNHEY, CDR2 SVGAGI. CDR3 region: CASSYSRGIYTEAFF. The CDR3 DNA follows: TGTGCCAGCAGTTACTCGAGGGGGATCTACACTGAAGCTTTCTTT.

The genes are TRBV2 and TRBJ2-7; tentatively, D is TRBD2 (5 bases). Germline assignment: CDR1 SNHLY and CDR2 FYNNEI. This CDR3 contains 17 residues. V dropped 2 bases and J dropped 7 bases, with 24 bases sitting between them. In nucleotides, the CDR3 is TGTGCCAGCAGTGAACCTCTTCTGCTCGGAGGACTCGGAGAGCAGTACTTC. This encodes CASSEPLLLGGLGEQYF.

The chain recombines TRBV11-2 with TRBJ2-5; D remains ambiguous. Judging by the DNA end, TRBJ2-7 fits better; the J call may be wrong. This CDR3 spans 16 amino acids. Germline CDR1 is SGHAT and CDR2 is FQNNGV. CDR3 DNA: TGTGCCAGCAGCTTAGGCGGCACTACACCGTTCTACGAGCAGTACTTC. Encoded protein: CASSLGGTTPFYEQYF.

The chain couples TRBV19 to TRBJ1-2, with D possibly being TRBD1 (6 bases). Trimming cost V 11 bases and J 4 bases, with 17 bases left between them. The CDR3 has 13 amino acids. CDR1 is LNHDA and CDR2 is SQIVND in the germline V gene (reference sequence). The CDR3 nucleotides read TGTGCCGGGTTTGGACAGCGCATCTATGGCTACACCTTC. Its protein is CAGFGQRIYGYTF.

This chain joins TRBV5-6 and TRBJ1-1; D might be TRBD1 (5 bases). The V and J ends lost 4 bases and 1 base respectively, with 8 bases between them. Germline CDR1 reads SGHDT; CDR2 reads YYEEEE. CDR3 size: 13 residues. The CDR3 DNA is TGTGCCAGCAGCCCGCAGGGGAACACTGAAGCTTTCTTT. Translating gives CASSPQGNTEAFF.

This chain's CDR3 is CASSLVRFQAYEQYF. The CDR3 nucleotides read TGTGCCAGCAGCTTGGTACGGTTTCAGGCCTACGAGCAGTACTTC. The genes are TRBV5-6 and TRBJ2-7, with D uncertain. Germline V gene data show CDR1 as SGHDT and CDR2 as YYEEEE. This CDR3 spans 15 amino acids. V shed 0 bases and J shed 2 bases, with 12 bases lying between them.

This chain joins TRBV27 and TRBJ1-6; the D gene is possibly TRBD1 (5 bases). The V end was cut by 4 bases, the J end by 8 bases, with 15 bases between. Germline values: CDR1 MNHEY, CDR2 SMNVEV (reference sequence). The CDR3 is made up of 15 amino acids. The CDR3 coding sequence is TGTGCCAGCAGTTCCACAGGAGTTATACATTCACCCCTCCACTTT. Its protein is CASSSTGVIHSPLHF.

J is TRBJ1-1 and V is TRBV10-3, with D possibly matching TRBD1 (6 bases). Looked up from germline, CDR1 is ENHRY and CDR2 is SYGVKD. The CDR3 sequence is 13 residues long. The V end lost 4 bases, the J end lost 8 bases, and 14 bases lay between the germline ends. CDR3 DNA: TGTGCCATCAGTGGGACAGCCACGCCAGAAGCTTTCTTT. The encoded protein is CAISGTATPEAFF.

The chain is built from TRBV13 and TRBJ2-7, with D possibly TRBD1 on 5 matching bases. Germline CDR1 is PRHDT and CDR2 is FYEKMQ (reference sequence). CDR3 length equals 13 residues. The V and J ends lost 5 bases and 3 bases respectively, with 11 bases between them. The CDR3 bases are TGTGCCAGCAGCAAGACAGAATTCTACGAGCAGTACTTC. Protein sequence: CASSKTEFYEQYF.

Relative to its sample, this clone is medium-sized. This chain connects TRBV11-2 to TRBJ2-7; D remains ambiguous. The germline V gene encodes CDR1 SGHAT and CDR2 FQNNGV. This CDR3 is built from 16 residues. Trimming stripped 1 base from V and 3 bases from J, with 16 bases between. CDR3 DNA: TGTGCCAGCAGCTTAGGCGGCACTACACCGTTCTACGAGCAGTACTTC. Translated, it gives CASSLGGTTPFYEQYF.

This chain connects TRBV5-4 to TRBJ1-5; D gene unclear. This CDR3 has 12 residues. V was shortened by 4 bases and J by 4 bases, with 6 bases between the two germline ends. Per the germline V gene, CDR1 is SGHNT and CDR2 is YYREEE (reference sequence). CDR3 nucleotide sequence: TGTGCCAGCAGCCAAGAGAATCAGCCCCAGCATTTT. Protein: CASSQENQPQHF.

The rearrangement joins TRBV9 to TRBJ2-2; TRBD2 matches 8 bases. Germline V CDR1 and CDR2: SGDLS, YYNGEE. This CDR3 spans 14 amino acids. V was clipped by 4 bases and J by 6 bases; unmatched bases: 5. The CDR3 DNA is TGTGCCAGCAGCTCCCGGGGGGGCCCCGGGGAGCTGTTTTTT. Translated: CASSSRGGPGELFF.

The rearrangement uses TRBV5-6 and TRBJ1-2, with TRBD1 matching 7 bases. Germline CDR1 SGHDT, CDR2 YYEEEE. J lost 6 bases, V lost 0 bases, and 2 bases had no gene match. The CDR3 consists of 13 residues. CDR3 sequence (DNA): TGTGCCAGCAGCTTGGGACAGGGCGATGGCTACACCTTC. Translated, it gives CASSLGQGDGYTF.

The rearrangement links TRBV5-6 to TRBJ2-1; 10 bases are a match to TRBD1. V shed 4 bases, J shed 7 bases, and the junction held 8 bases outside the gene matches. The length of the CDR3 is 15 residues. Germline V gives CDR1 SGHDT, CDR2 YYEEEE. For the CDR3, the DNA is TGTGCCAGCAGCCCGACAGGGGGCCTTATGAATGAGCAGTTCTTC. It translates to CASSPTGGLMNEQFF.

This clone was detected once. The V and J genes are TRBV4-3 and TRBJ1-2, with a tentative D call TRBD1 (6 bases). V was clipped by 0 bases and J by 5 bases, with 13 bases between them. CDR1 LGHNA and CDR2 YSLEER come from the germline V gene. CDR3 size: 15 residues. CDR3 sequence: CASSQDFGTSYGYTF. CDR3 DNA: TGCGCCAGCAGCCAAGATTTCGGGACATCTTATGGCTACACCTTC.

CDR3 region: CASSLGTGIGNTIYF. The DNA for the CDR3 is TGTGCCAGCAGCTTAGGCACAGGGATCGGAAACACCATATATTTT. The rearrangement links TRBV7-9 to TRBJ1-3, with D possibly TRBD1 on 6 matching bases. Trimming pared 1 base from V and 4 bases from J, leaving 11 bases between. Looked up from germline, CDR1 is SEHNR and CDR2 is FQNEAQ (reference sequence). The CDR3 runs to 15 residues.

J is TRBJ1-2 and V is TRBV30; TRBD1 might be the D (5 bases). This CDR3 comprises 9 residues. Germline assignment: CDR1 GTSNPN and CDR2 SVGIG (reference sequence). The germline V and J ends were trimmed by 7 bases and 7 bases, with 7 bases remaining between them. As DNA, the CDR3 is TGTGCCTCGGGGGGTGGCTACACCTTC. It is translated as CASGGGYTF.

J is TRBJ1-3 and V is TRBV4-3; 9 nucleotides match TRBD1. V shed 3 bases, J shed 3 bases, and the junction held 9 bases outside the gene matches. The CDR3 covers 17 residues. The germline gives CDR1 LGHNA, CDR2 YSLEER. The chain's CDR3 is CASSHLLQGARGNTIYF. In nucleotides, the CDR3 is TGCGCCAGCAGCCATCTCCTACAGGGGGCACGTGGAAACACCATATATTTT.

The CDR3 reads CASSLSTGGRTTDTQYF. CDR3 nucleotide sequence: TGTGCCAGCAGCCTCTCAACAGGGGGCAGAACCACAGATACGCAGTATTTT. The chain is built from TRBV7-3 and TRBJ2-3; 9 nucleotides agree with TRBD1. The CDR3 sequence is 17 residues long. CDR1 is SGHTA, CDR2 FQGTGA, per germline. The V gene end was trimmed by 5 bases and the J gene end by 2 bases; junction bases not matched to a gene: 11.

The CDR3 region has the DNA TGTGCCAGCAGCTCCACGGGACAGGGTATCCAGTACGAGCAGTACTTC. Amino acids: CASSSTGQGIQYEQYF. This rearrangement joins TRBV11-2 to TRBJ2-7, with TRBD1 matching over 9 bases. The germline gives CDR1 SGHAT, CDR2 FQNNGV. J gave up 4 bases and V 4 bases, and 11 bases lay outside the gene matches. The CDR3 length is 16 residues. The entire variable domain, with the rest obtained from reference TRBV11-2 and TRBJ2-7, is as follows: EAGVAQSPRYKIIEKRQSVAFWCNPISGHATLYWYQQILGQGPKLLIQFQNNGVVDDSQLPKDRFSAERLKGVDSTLKIQPAKLEDSAVYLCASSSTGQGIQYEQYFGPGTRLTVT.